The source of this T cell receptor beta chain is a study of response to subunit inactivated influenza vaccine (dated by TCRdb to the late 2010s). General notes on the study: Deep quantitative profiling of the T cell receptor repertoire was used in the study to follow responses to a trivalent subunit inactivated influenza vaccine.

Measured from the cysteine to the phenylalanine, the CDR3 is 13 residues long. Here the CDR3 DNA is all that survives: 39 bases in frame from base 1. The trim is 4 bases for V and 2 bases for J, with a gap of 11 bases between the germline ends. CDR1 and CDR2 were assigned from the germline V gene as SQVTM and ANQGSEA. The method behind the library was RT-PCR. The run used an Illumina HiSeq 2500. TCRdb reran the public reads through fastp at Q25 and MiXCR, keeping productive beta chains. Entries are consolidated by CDR3 protein sequence, retaining the most common genes and DNA. Within this sample are hundreds of thousands of distinct CDR3 sequences, with roughly 18% of them counted one time only. The ten largest clonotypes hold 9.5% to 13% of the sample. Results and caveats for the whole study, not just this receptor: It was suggested by the authors that each seasonal influenza vaccination may recruit only a limited number of new T cells.

This clonotype was seen repeatedly, ten times or more. Its cognate antigen has yet to be identified. One base away there is no much larger clone; base qualities are not given. The material sequenced was PBMCs from blood, taken 4 to 6 days after vaccination. This receptor was obtained from a man between 45 and 60 years old who received an inactivated influenza vaccine. Donor details come from another sample of the same person, matched by shared clones. The sequence joins TRBV29-1 to TRBJ2-5; the D segment could be TRBD1, given 5 matching bases. The CDR3 reads CSVGTGGQETQYF. The sequenced DNA is TGCAGCGTTGGAACAGGCGGACAAGAGACCCAGTACTTC.